This T cell receptor beta chain was sequenced for a study of T cell repertoires and HLA-DP antigens. Turning to the study itself: Alloantigens: one with one groove difference and one with under 11 differences versus self.

Trimming removed 2 bases at V and 0 bases at J, with 20 bases between. The length of the CDR3 is 19 residues. Germline loops: CDR1 SGHTA, CDR2 FQGNSA. In the case of this clone: Its specificity is not known.

Negative selection yielded untouched CD4+ T cells of average roughly 98% purity. Some clones are missing from TCRdb's copy, which holds only in-frame ones; the method was immunoSEQ multiplex PCR. The sample records around 100,000 clones, 80% to 95% being singletons. The sample was CD4+ T cells from PBMCs. This sequence was found in a woman between 18 and 29 years old in good health and CMV-seronegative. This rearrangement joins TRBV7-2 to TRBJ1-5; no firm D call. The CDR3 DNA follows: TGTGCCAGCAGCTTATGGACCCCTGCTTCGGGCTATAGCAATCAGCCCCAGCATTTT. It codes for CASSLWTPASGYSNQPQHF.